The clone carrying this TCR beta chain was seen a handful of times. The target antigen is unknown. The source of the sample is a study of blood T cells in healthy people across ages. Study context: Template switching recovered approximately one barcoded beta molecule for every two T cells. General study findings and limits: TCR beta diversity was tightly associated with the proportion of naive T cells. As age increased, TCR beta diversity per million T cells fell in a roughly linear fashion.

Primers used in a second PCR of about 6 to 11 cycles were a sample-barcoded 5' primer and a J-beta primer mix. TCRdb re-called the 5' RACE reads through MiXCR, storing one row per CDR3 protein. The sample yields approximately 800,000 distinct CDR3 sequences, under 30% seen once. The CDR3 totals 16 residues. Trimming cost V 2 bases and J 2 bases, with 13 bases left between them. Per germline, CDR1 MNHNS and CDR2 SASEGT. The sample was also reused in another study, on T cells of mothers and their children. In that study: In the second PCR, M1S primer introduced barcodes and 2-4 random bases.

Sequencing used blood. The receptor was isolated from a boy between 10 and 17 years old in good health. The genes are TRBV6-1 and TRBJ2-1, with no clear D. The CDR3 nucleotides are TGTGCCAGCAGTGAACCGCCTGGTGGGGCCTACAATGAGCAGTTCTTC. Translating gives CASSEPPGGAYNEQFF.